Listed below are T cell receptor beta chains from one sample, sequenced in a study of blood T cells in healthy people across ages. Via MiXCR, TCRdb re-called the 5' RACE reads, giving one row per CDR3 protein. This table has about 750,000 distinct CDR3 sequences, about 53% appearing once. Material for sequencing was blood. These receptors all stem from an elderly man in good health. The CDR3 runs from the conserved cysteine through the conserved F or W. Fields, in order: J gene, V gene, CDR3 protein.

>TRBJ1-5|TRBV7-8
CASSWRGVGSFNQPQHF
>TRBJ2-7|TRBV6-5
CATSTPGLDYEQYF
>TRBJ2-3|TRBV6-9
CASSSLTSGRDRYAYF
>TRBJ1-4|TRBV6-2/TRBV6-3
CASSYSDEKLFF
>TRBJ2-7|TRBV10-3
CAIRAGPYSYEQYF
>TRBJ2-7|TRBV10-3
CAISDGLENSYEQYF
>TRBJ2-7|TRBV30
CAWSVRSSWGRVIYEQYF
>TRBJ2-3|TRBV5-1
CASSLVKPAGGLTDTQYF
>TRBJ2-7|TRBV29-1
CSVRTWNEQYF
>-|TRBV27
CASSSRGGGLGETQYF
>TRBJ1-2|TRBV3-1
CASSQASGYTF
>TRBJ2-3|TRBV7-2
CASHISVGGKDTRYF
>TRBJ2-5|TRBV7-8
CASSFRPNEQYF
>TRBJ1-2|TRBV7-2
CASSLAQGANYGYTF
>TRBJ2-5|TRBV29-1
CSVTGGGTGAGTQYF
>TRBJ2-5|TRBV6-5
CASSYSSSGRSQETQYF
>TRBJ2-1|TRBV5-1
CASSLNTGGSSYNEQFF
>TRBJ2-7|TRBV29-1
CSVALASGKGTYEQYF
>TRBJ2-4|TRBV6-1
CASSAVVGVSNIQYF
>-|TRBV2
CASSVEREFPETQYF
>TRBJ2-1|TRBV27
CASSLFGLTLDNEQFF
>TRBJ2-3|TRBV3-1
CASSPLAGDPRDAYF
>TRBJ2-7|TRBV18
CASSPDSRSYEQYF
>TRBJ2-7|TRBV6-1
CASSREGEGGYEQYF
>TRBJ2-1|TRBV6-2/TRBV6-3
CASRKGQGQNEQFF
>TRBJ2-7|TRBV20-1
CSAEPGTGSYEQYF
>TRBJ1-1|TRBV12-3/TRBV12-4
CASSPGFGEAFF
>TRBJ2-7|TRBV28
CASSRAGGLNEQYF
>TRBJ2-5|TRBV5-6
CASSTGQVPSREQYF
>TRBJ2-5|TRBV2
CASSKNTGGQETQYF
>TRBJ2-6|TRBV29-1
CSVAQGTASGANVLTF
>TRBJ2-1|TRBV25-1
CASSAGGGFHNEQFF